The clone carrying this T cell receptor beta chain came up a few times. Antigen specificity is unknown. This sample is drawn from a study of human T cells and chemical hapten exposure. Study context: Variation in per-sample TCR yields came mainly from small pooled library volume differences.

Unique molecular identifiers were attached to individual cDNA molecules during library preparation. Per the authors' pipeline: Across samples, TCR counts had a median of about 100,000 and ranged from roughly 23,224 to 750,000. TCRdb re-called the RACE reads with MiXCR, one entry per CDR3 protein. The V and J calls and clone size come from TCRdb's table, not from the authors' own analysis. The sample has approximately 90,000 distinct CDR3 sequences, about 10% seen once. Indicated time point: healthy volunteer bleed at 2 weeks. Unfractionated whole blood served as the source for total RNA extraction. Notes on the study in general: The study found that DPC sensitization did not change TCRs above 1 in 1000 frequency.

This receptor was identified in a female donor in good health. Some clones in this sample may be carry-over from other donors' samples. Input material: whole blood.

This CDR3 is CASSLGGGRETQYF. The CDR3 nucleotides read TGTGCCAGCAGCTTGGGAGGGGGACGAGAGACCCAGTACTTC. The V call is TRBV7-3, the J call TRBJ2-5; D possibly corresponds to TRBD2 (7 bases). Per the germline V gene, CDR1 is SGHTA and CDR2 is FQGTGA. The CDR3 contains 14 residues. Trimming removed 3 bases from V and 4 bases from J, with 12 bases in between.